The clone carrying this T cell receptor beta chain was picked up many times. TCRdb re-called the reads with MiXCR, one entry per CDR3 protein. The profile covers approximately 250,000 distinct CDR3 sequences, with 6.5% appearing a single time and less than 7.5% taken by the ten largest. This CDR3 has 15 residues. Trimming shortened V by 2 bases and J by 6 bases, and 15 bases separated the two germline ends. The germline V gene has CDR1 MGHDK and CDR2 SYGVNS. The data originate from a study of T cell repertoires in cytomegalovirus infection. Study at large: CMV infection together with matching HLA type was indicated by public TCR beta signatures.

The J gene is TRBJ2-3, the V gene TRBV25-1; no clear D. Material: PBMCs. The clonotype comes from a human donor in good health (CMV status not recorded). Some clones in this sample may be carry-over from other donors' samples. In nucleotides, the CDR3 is TGTGCCAGCAGTGAACCTCTCTCACACTCGGATACGCAGTATTTT. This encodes CASSEPLSHSDTQYF. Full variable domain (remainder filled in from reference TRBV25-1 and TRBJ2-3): EADIYQTPRYLVIGTGKKITLECSQTMGHDKMYWYQQDPGMELHLIHYSYGVNSTEKGDLSSESTVSRIRTEHFPLTLESARPSHTSQYLCASSEPLSHSDTQYFGPGTRLTVL.